This T cell receptor beta chain was identified during a study of blood T cell repertoires in COVID-19. The overall study: Acute and convalescent COVID-19 specimens originated in the United States, Italy and Spain. PBMCs, B-cell-depleted T cells, or T cells provided the cDNA or gDNA that made up the material.

The germline gives CDR1 SGHAT, CDR2 FQNNGV. V was cut by 5 bases and J by 3 bases, with 20 bases left in between. The CDR3 loop spans 16 amino acids. How the authors handled the data: The assay estimated nucleated cells by amplifying reference gene primers. The protocol was immunoSEQ multiplex PCR, while the TCRdb copy is restricted to in-frame clones and leaves out a portion. The DNA was the basis for D and trimming; V, J and clone size are from that table. The sample gives 280,000 or so clones, approximately 88% of which show up once; about 8.5% is in the top ten. This clone was counted a single time.

The material sequenced was peripheral blood. This chain connects TRBV11-2 to TRBJ2-7; maybe TRBD2 (5 bases). The clonotype originates from a man aged 18-30 years with active or convalescent COVID-19. CDR3 loop: CASSAPRAGLFYEQYF. In nucleotides, the CDR3 is TGTGCCAGCAGCGCCCCCCGGGCGGGTCTTTTCTACGAGCAGTACTTC.